This TCR beta chain derives from a study of patients and donors after allogeneic stem cell transplantation. One entry per CDR3 protein, called by TCRdb with MiXCR from the RT-PCR reads. Here the sample spans roughly 200,000 distinct CDR3 sequences, roughly 38% being singletons. Only a few counts were recorded for this clonotype. CDR1 is SGHTA and CDR2 is FQGTGA in the germline V gene. Trimming pared 5 bases from V and 10 bases from J, leaving 20 bases between. The CDR3 is 14 amino acids. The sequence came from a human donor who was either an allogeneic HSCT recipient or a stem cell or donor lymphocyte infusion donor (not recorded which). It is not recorded whose cells these are; they may come from a transplant donor. The chain combines TRBV7-3 with TRBJ1-1; weak D call: TRBD1 (6 bases). Sequencing was done on a sample of blood, either unsorted or a sorted T cell fraction (not recorded which). CDR3 nucleotides: TGTGCCAGCAGCCCCAGTCCCGGGACATCGGGAGCTTTCTTT. Translated: CASSPSPGTSGAFF.